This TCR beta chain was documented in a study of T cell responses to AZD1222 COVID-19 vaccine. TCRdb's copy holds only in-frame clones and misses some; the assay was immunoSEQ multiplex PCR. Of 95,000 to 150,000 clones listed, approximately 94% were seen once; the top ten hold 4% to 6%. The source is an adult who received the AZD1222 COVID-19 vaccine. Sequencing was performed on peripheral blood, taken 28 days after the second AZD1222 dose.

CDR3 in amino acids: CASSPPEGLAVETQYF. As DNA, the CDR3 is TGTGCCAGCAGCCCTCCCGAAGGACTAGCGGTAGAGACCCAGTACTTC. V is TRBV9 and J is TRBJ2-5; 10 nucleotides agree with TRBD2. CDR3 size: 16 residues. Per the germline V gene, CDR1 is SGDLS and CDR2 is YYNGEE. The ends lost 4 bases at V and 4 bases at J; junction bases unmatched: 10.